This T cell receptor beta chain was observed in a study of CD8 T cells in Susac syndrome. Regarding the study as a whole: No clonal expansion appeared among CD4+ T cells in Susac patients.

CD8+ and CD4+ blood T cells underwent TCR beta sequencing. Diagnostic criteria for definite or probable disease, in their recently defined form, were met by the patients with Susac syndrome. The germline V gene has CDR1 LNHDA and CDR2 SQIVND (reference sequence). There are 13 residues in the CDR3. V lost 1 base to trimming and J lost 3 bases, with 7 bases between them. With regard to this clonotype: The antigen remains unidentified.

RNA amounts of about 0.45 to 1 ug underwent reverse transcription with random hexamers. One entry per CDR3 protein, called by TCRdb with MiXCR from the immunoSEQ multiplex PCR reads. The sample comprises 130,000 to 150,000 distinct CDR3 sequences, 90% to 96% of which are singletons, and approximately 0.08% rests with the top ten. Sequenced input: CD4+ T cells from PBMCs. The sequence was collected from a human donor with Susac syndrome. The rearrangement joins TRBV19 to TRBJ2-7; unclear D gene. The CDR3 bases are TGTGCCAGTAGTATAGCCGACAACTACGAGCAGTACTTC. It translates to CASSIADNYEQYF.